A single sample gave rise to the 25 T cell receptor delta chains below, sequenced in a study of gammadelta T cells in human blood. TCRdb re-called the RT-PCR reads with CATT. The table includes just under 1,100 delta-chain clones, more than 20% detected once. What was sequenced was non-Vgamma9Vdelta2 gamma-delta T cells from infant blood. The receptor set was obtained from a human donor.

As to this clone: This sequence is one base from a far larger clone and is likely a read error. The chain combines TRDV3 with TRDJ1; 13 positions agree with TRDD3. The germline V gene has CDR1 TVYSNPD and CDR2 GDNSRS (reference sequence). V was clipped by 5 bases and J by 3 bases; unmatched bases: 21. The CDR3 spans 19 residues. The CDR3, as DNA: TGTGCCATTGCTCCCCCTCGTACTGGGGGATACGCTTCAGCCGATAAACTCATCTTT. This codes for CAIAPPRTGGYASADKLIF. The variable domain in full, with the rest retrieved from reference TRDV3 and TRDJ1, is CDKVTQSSPDQTVASGSEVVLLCTYDTVYSNPDLFWYRIRPDYSFQFVFYGDNSRSEGADFTQGRFSVKHILTQKAFHLVISPVRTEDSATYYCAIAPPRTGGYASADKLIFGKGTRVTVEP.

In this sample, this clone turned up a few times. The chain carries TRDV1 and TRDJ1; the D gene is possibly TRDD3 (5 bases). CDR1 and CDR2 from the germline V gene are TSWWSYY and QGS. V dropped 1 base and J dropped 0 bases, with 18 bases sitting between them. This CDR3 is 18 amino acids long. The CDR3 protein is CALGEPAGHWQYTDKLIF. In nucleotides, the CDR3 is TGTGCTCTTGGGGAACCCGCGGGTCACTGGCAGTACACCGATAAACTCATCTTT.

Relative to its sample, this clone is large (0.1 to 1%). The rearrangement joins TRAV29/DV5 to TRDJ1; 7 nucleotides match TRDD2. The CDR3 is made up of 17 amino acids. Germline CDR1 reads NSMFDY; CDR2 reads ISSIKDK. In DNA form, the CDR3 reads TGTGCCGCCGCCTTCCTCACGCCCGGAGGCCAAACCGATAAACTCATCTTT. Translating it yields CAAAFLTPGGQTDKLIF.

Turning to this clone: Just one base apart from a much larger clone, this may be a read error. V gene TRDV1 combines with J gene TRDJ1, with 7 nucleotides matching TRDD3. From germline, CDR1 is TSWWSYY and CDR2 QGS. The CDR3 length is 23 residues. Unmatched junction bases numbered 30, after V lost 5 bases and J lost 0 bases. For the CDR3, the DNA is TGTGCTCTTGGGAATTTCCAGGGCCCCTCGTCTAGGATGGGGGACCCGTACACCGATAAACTCATCTTT. Protein sequence: CALGNFQGPSSRMGDPYTDKLIF.

In the case of this clone: This clone may be a read error of a much larger clone one base away. The gene calls are TRDV1 and TRDJ1; TRDD2 matches 7 bases. Germline V lookup: CDR1 TSWWSYY, CDR2 QGS. This CDR3 has 21 amino acids. V trimming: 2 bases; J trimming: 0 bases; junction bases outside the gene matches: 21. The CDR3 bases are TGTGCTCTTGGGGAAGACAGGCGCTTCCTAGGCTGGTGGCCTCACACCGATAAACTCATCTTT. It codes for CALGEDRRFLGWWPHTDKLIF.

As for this clone: This could be a read error, since a much larger clone is one nucleotide away. The same CDR3 is also encoded by other DNA sequences in this sample. This chain uses TRDV3 with TRDJ3; a possible D gene is TRDD3 (6 bases). CDR3 length equals 23 residues. CDR1 and CDR2 (germline): TVYSNPD, GDNSRS (reference sequence). This CDR3 is CAFEAPTPGTGKFRSWDTRQMFF. The CDR3 coding sequence is TGTGCCTTTGAGGCCCCGACTCCAGGTACTGGGAAATTCCGCTCCTGGGACACTCGACAGATGTTTTTC.

Remarks on this clone: A much bigger clone sits one base away, suggesting this may be a read error. This chain connects TRDV1 to TRDJ3; 7 nucleotides match TRDD3. Germline V gene data show CDR1 as TSWWSYY and CDR2 as QGS. This CDR3 spans 23 amino acids. The CDR3 nucleotides are TGTGCTCTTGGGGATTCCCCCTCCCTAAGAGGGGGATCCACCTCCTGGGACCCCCGACAGATGTTTTTC. This gives the protein CALGDSPSLRGGSTSWDPRQMFF.

This clone is categorized as large (0.1 to 1%). The sample contains more than one DNA sequence encoding this CDR3. The V gene is TRDV3, the J gene TRDJ1; 9 bases match TRDD3. Germline CDR1 is TVYSNPD and CDR2 is GDNSRS (reference sequence). This CDR3 has 23 amino acids. With V trimmed by 3 bases and J by 0 bases, 32 bases remained unmatched. The CDR3 DNA reads TGTGCCTTCGTCCCTTCTTCCTCCGCCCAATACTGGGGGACCAACAAGTACACCGATAAACTCATCTTT. Its translation is CAFVPSSSAQYWGTNKYTDKLIF.

By share, this clone counts as large. The V gene is TRDV1, the J gene TRDJ1, with TRDD3 as a possible D gene (5 bases). The CDR3 has 19 amino acids. Deletions cut 1 base from V and 1 base from J, with 22 bases between. Per the germline V gene, CDR1 is TSWWSYY and CDR2 is QGS. CDR3 DNA sequence: TGTGCTCTTGGGGAACGGGTGGGGACCAGCACATCAGGCACCGATAAACTCATCTTT. The encoded protein is CALGERVGTSTSGTDKLIF.

This clone rates as medium-sized. The chain carries TRDV1 and TRDJ1; 11 bases match TRDD3. The germline gives CDR1 TSWWSYY, CDR2 QGS. There are 24 residues in the CDR3. The junction had 37 bases not matched to a gene; V was cut back by 5 bases and J by 8 bases. For the CDR3, the DNA is TGTGCTCTTGGGACTCAACTCTTCTCTTCCTACGAGGTGGGGGATACGGCCAAACAACAAAAACTCATCTTT. The encoded protein is CALGTQLFSSYEVGDTAKQQKLIF.

The chain joins TRDV1 to TRDJ2; perhaps TRDD3 as D (6 bases). Germline V gives CDR1 TSWWSYY, CDR2 QGS. Trimming pared 4 bases from V and 6 bases from J, leaving 15 bases between. This CDR3 is built from 15 residues. CDR3 nucleotide sequence: TGTGCTCTTGGGGTACGGGGGGAGAGGGCAGCACAACTCTTCTTT. Its protein is CALGVRGERAAQLFF.

This clone is classed as large (0.1 to 1%). This chain uses TRDV2 with TRDJ1, with D perhaps matching TRDD3 (6 bases). CDR3 length equals 17 residues. The germline V gene encodes CDR1 GEAIGNYY and CDR2 EKD. Trimming cost V 7 bases and J 0 bases, with 23 bases left between them. CDR3 DNA sequence: TGTGCCTGCAACGCCCGCTATGGTGGGGATGACACCGATAAACTCATCTTT. Its protein product is CACNARYGGDDTDKLIF.

This clone is categorized as medium-sized (0.01 to 0.1%). Additional DNA sequences in this sample encode the identical CDR3. This chain joins TRDV1 and TRDJ1, with 13 bases aligning to TRDD3. CDR1 and CDR2 (germline): TSWWSYY, QGS. V was clipped by 1 base and J by 11 bases; unmatched bases: 43. CDR3 length equals 27 residues. The CDR3: CALGEHLPKRLERTGDLERTGGYALIF. DNA of the CDR3: TGTGCTCTTGGGGAACATCTCCCTAAGCGTCTCGAGCGTACTGGGGATCTCGAGCGTACTGGGGGATACGCCCTCATCTTT.

As concerns this clone: This clone may be a read error of a much larger clone one base away. Other DNA sequences in this specimen translate into the identical CDR3. The chain recombines TRAV38-2/DV8 with TRDJ1, with 11 bases aligning to TRDD3. Germline CDR1 reads TSESDYY; CDR2 reads QEAYKQQN. Unmatched junction bases numbered 30, after V lost 9 bases and J lost 2 bases. The CDR3 extends over 22 amino acids. The CDR3, as DNA: TGTGCTTTCATGACCCATGAATCGGCCTTCGGCTTACTGGGGGATAGAACCGATAAACTCATCTTT. Its protein product is CAFMTHESAFGLLGDRTDKLIF.

Comments on this clone: A much larger clone lies a single base off, so this may be a read error. The chain employs TRDV1 and TRDJ2; 10 bases align to TRDD3. The trim removed 1 base at V and 0 bases at J, leaving 23 bases unmatched. Germline lookup yields CDR1 TSWWSYY and CDR2 QGS. The CDR3 totals 24 residues. DNA for the CDR3: TGTGCTCTTGGGGAACCCCTACAGGGAACGAGGGGGGATACGCACCACGCTTTGACAGCACAACTCTTCTTT. Protein product: CALGEPLQGTRGDTHHALTAQLFF.

By frequency in the sample, this clone is medium-sized. The rearrangement links TRAV38-2/DV8 to TRDJ1; 11 nucleotides match TRDD3. V was clipped by 0 bases and J by 0 bases; unmatched bases: 13. Germline lookup yields CDR1 TSESDYY and CDR2 QEAYKQQN. This CDR3 comprises 20 residues. CDR3 sequence reads: CAYRSGVTFGGYGYTDKLIF. In nucleotides, the CDR3 is TGTGCTTATAGGAGCGGCGTCACTTTTGGGGGATACGGCTACACCGATAAACTCATCTTT.

In its sample, this clone ranks as medium-sized. The chain links TRDV1 to TRDJ1; 8 bases line up with TRDD2. Germline V CDR1 and CDR2: TSWWSYY, QGS. CDR3 length equals 21 residues. Trimming removed 0 bases from V and 0 bases from J; junction bases left unmatched: 18. CDR3 in amino acids: CALGELFLRYWAPSYTDKLIF. CDR3 coding DNA: TGTGCTCTTGGGGAACTCTTCCTACGGTACTGGGCGCCCTCGTACACCGATAAACTCATCTTT.

A remark on this clone: A much larger clone lies a single base off, so this may be a read error. The chain joins TRDV1 to TRDJ2, with 9 positions matching TRDD3. Unmatched junction bases numbered 26, after V lost 5 bases and J lost 1 base. CDR3 length: 23 residues. Germline values: CDR1 TSWWSYY, CDR2 QGS. This chain's CDR3 is CALGTPRGFPPCWGICLTAQLFF. The CDR3 DNA follows: TGTGCTCTTGGGACCCCTCGGGGCTTCCCCCCATGTTGGGGGATATGTTTGACAGCACAACTCTTCTTT.

The sample holds a few counts of this clone. At one of its ends the junction is not consistent with the germline gene, which may arise from a read error. V and J are TRDV1 and TRDJ1; D remains ambiguous. This CDR3 is built from 11 residues. In germline, CDR1 is TSWWSYY, CDR2 QGS. Here the CDR3 reads CAGSYTDKLIF. CDR3 nucleotides: TGCGCTGGTTCGTACACCGATAAACTCATCTTT.

This clone is judged large. This rearrangement joins TRDV2 to TRDJ3, with D perhaps matching TRDD2 (9 bases). Germline CDR1 reads GEAIGNYY; CDR2 reads EKD. V was trimmed by 3 bases and J by 0 bases, leaving 23 bases between them. The CDR3 length is 21 residues. The DNA for the CDR3 is TGTGCCTGTGACCGCCCTTCCTACTGGGGGTTCTTCTCCTGGGACACCCGACAGATGTTTTTC. Encoded protein: CACDRPSYWGFFSWDTRQMFF.

Only a few counts were recorded for this clone. The genes are TRDV1 and TRDJ1; TRDD3 matches 11 bases. Looked up from germline, CDR1 is TSWWSYY and CDR2 is QGS. Trimming removed 5 bases from V and 0 bases from J; junction bases left unmatched: 20. CDR3 length: 21 residues. The chain's CDR3 is CALGPMFHGTGGYPYTDKLIF. Written as DNA, the CDR3 is TGTGCTCTTGGGCCGATGTTCCACGGGACTGGGGGATATCCGTACACCGATAAACTCATCTTT.

By sample fraction, this clone is large. The chain employs TRDV1 and TRDJ1, with unresolved D. Trimming cost V 3 bases and J 4 bases, with 15 bases left between them. Germline V lookup: CDR1 TSWWSYY, CDR2 QGS. CDR3 length: 15 amino acids. The CDR3 coding sequence is TGTGCTCTTGGGGAGATTTCTCGGATTAGCGATAAACTCATCTTT. Amino acid sequence: CALGEISRISDKLIF.

With regard to this clone: Just one base apart from a much larger clone, this may be a read error. The V and J genes are TRAV29/DV5 and TRDJ1; 11 nucleotides agree with TRDD3. Germline V gene lookup returns CDR1 NSMFDY and CDR2 ISSIKDK. The CDR3 is 19 residues long. J was trimmed by 0 bases and V by 5 bases; bases with no gene match: 18. The CDR3 sequence: CAARVLGDMGGSYTDKLIF. CDR3 DNA: TGTGCAGCGAGGGTACTGGGGGATATGGGAGGGTCCTACACCGATAAACTCATCTTT.

This clone is large by share. The DNA is left out, because the CDR3 cannot be placed on it with certainty; the CDR3 is given as TCRdb lists it. This CDR3 is also generated by other DNA sequences in the sample. V is TRAV29/DV5 and J is TRDJ1; the DNA was not used to check the table's D call, TRDD3. CDR1 NSMFDY and CDR2 ISSIKDK come from the germline V gene. From its first to its last residue, the CDR3 has 19 amino acids. The CDR3 here is CSVLLCSKLTYPGVDKLIF.

By share of the sample, this clone is medium-sized. V gene TRDV1 combines with J gene TRDJ1; TRDD2 matches 8 bases. Looked up from germline, CDR1 is TSWWSYY and CDR2 is QGS. V lost 3 bases, J lost 3 bases, and 24 bases stayed unmatched. This CDR3 has 21 residues. The CDR3 is CALGEQLPTLGSNPGPDKLIF. In DNA, the CDR3 is TGTGCTCTTGGGGAGCAACTTCCTACGCTGGGATCCAACCCGGGGCCCGATAAACTCATCTTT.